The 7 T cell receptor beta chains given below trace back to one sample, sequenced in a study of cytomegalovirus exposure and HLA in healthy donors. PCR was performed using 60 Vbeta and 13 Jbeta primers. Here immunoSEQ multiplex PCR was the method, and the copy in TCRdb shows in-frame clones only, minus some. In the table there are about 110,000 clones, over 60% of which are singletons. The sample consisted of PBMCs. The receptors were sampled from a woman in her 30s in good health and CMV-seronegative.

The V and J genes are TRBV23-1 and TRBJ2-7; D is unresolved. TRBV23-1 is classed as an ORF, of uncertain function. V lost 4 bases to trimming and J lost 5 bases, with 12 bases between them. The CDR3 extends over 13 amino acids. The CDR3 DNA reads as TGCGCCAGCAGTCTCAGGCTACTCCACGAGCAGTACTTC. It encodes CASSLRLLHEQYF.

The genes are TRBV19 and TRBJ2-7, with 10 bases identical to TRBD1. This CDR3 has 15 residues. The germline V gene has CDR1 LNHDA and CDR2 SQIVND (reference sequence). After removal of 1 base from V and 0 bases from J, the junction contained 0 bases not matched to a gene. This CDR3 is CASSIGQGASYEQYF. The CDR3 bases are TGTGCCAGTAGTATAGGACAGGGGGCCTCCTACGAGCAGTACTTC.

The chain's CDR3 is CASSLDAGGNTIYF. Here the CDR3 DNA reads TGTGCCAGCAGCTTAGATGCCGGGGGAAACACCATATATTTT. The chain combines TRBV7-3 with TRBJ1-3; D not resolved. Looked up from germline, CDR1 is SGHTA and CDR2 is FQGTGA. The CDR3 runs 14 residues. Trimming took 2 bases from V and 4 from J, leaving 9 bases between them.

This clone was picked up one time. The gene calls are TRBV14 and TRBJ1-5, with a tentative D call TRBD1 (5 bases). From germline, CDR1 is SGHDN and CDR2 FVKESK. This CDR3 region has 16 residues. V gave up 1 base and J gave up 0 bases, with 10 bases separating them. The DNA of the CDR3 is TGTGCCAGCAGCCAAGTCAGGGCGTATAGCAATCAGCCCCAGCATTTT. It specifies CASSQVRAYSNQPQHF.

The sample holds one count of this clone. The chain joins TRBV19 to TRBJ2-7; tentatively, D is TRBD2 (5 bases). Trimming removed 4 bases at V and 6 bases at J, with 10 bases between. The CDR3 spans 12 residues. Germline CDR1 and CDR2: LNHDA and SQIVND (reference sequence). The CDR3 DNA reads as TGTGCCAGTAGTAATTACGGAGGCGAGCAGTACTTC. It specifies CASSNYGGEQYF.

The CDR3 coding sequence is TGTGCCAGCAGCTTACACCAACGGGTGGGGCTTAACACTGAAGCTTTCTTT. Its translation is CASSLHQRVGLNTEAFF. V usage is TRBV11-2 and J usage is TRBJ1-1, with TRBD1 as a possible D gene (5 bases). In germline, CDR1 is SGHAT, CDR2 FQNNGV. The CDR3 has 17 amino acids. V was pared by 2 bases and J by 2 bases, with 18 bases between.

This clone was detected a few times. V is TRBV5-1 and J is TRBJ2-1, with a weak D call TRBD2 (6 bases). Germline CDR1 reads SGHRS; CDR2 reads YFSETQ. This CDR3 comprises 16 residues. V was shortened by 1 base and J by 8 bases, with 19 bases between the two germline ends. The CDR3 protein is CASSLIRGSGGDEQFF. Written as DNA, the CDR3 is TGCGCCAGCAGCTTGATTCGGGGGAGCGGTGGCGATGAGCAGTTCTTC.